This TCR beta chain stems from a study of shared clonotypes between healthy human individuals. CD45RO-negative, CCR7-selected cells formed the naive CD8 fraction, which excluded terminally differentiated effector memory CD45RA+ cells. Measured with immunoSEQ multiplex PCR; TCRdb has only the in-frame clones, and not every one. The sample includes around 2,000,000 clones, roughly 94% of them seen just once. Germline CDR1 reads LGHNA; CDR2 reads YNFKEQ. The CDR3 consists of 14 residues. Trimming shortened V by 5 bases and J by 1 base, and 11 bases separated the two germline ends. V and J are TRBV4-2 and TRBJ1-1; D not resolved. This sequence was found in a man aged 18 to 30 in good health. Sequenced sample: naive CD8+ T cells sorted from blood. The CDR3 DNA follows: TGTGCCAGCAGCGCCCAAGAGGGGAACACTGAAGCTTTCTTT. Its protein is CASSAQEGNTEAFF.